Each of the 22 T cell receptor beta chains below was sequenced from the same sample in a study of T-cell reconstitution after alpha-beta-depleted transplantation in children. Molecular barcoding with unique molecular identifiers was used for the TCRbeta library. TCRdb itself ran the PCR reads through MiXCR, one entry per CDR3 protein. The sample has a few hundred thousand distinct CDR3 sequences; around 13% are singletons. This sample comprised PBMCs from the stem cell graft donor, obtained from the stem cell graft. The receptors here all came from a human donor who donated a stem cell graft to a child with combined immunodeficiency.

J is TRBJ1-1 and V is TRBV21-1. TRBV21-1 is a recognized pseudogene. The CDR3 is made up of 15 amino acids. The CDR3 DNA reads as TGTGCCAGCAGCAAAGGTCCAGACCCGAACACTGAAGCTTTCTTT. Its protein product is CASSKGPDPNTEAFF.

There are a few counts of this clonotype. The V gene is TRBV20-1, the J gene TRBJ2-3; possibly TRBD2 for D (6 bases). The V end was cut by 8 bases, the J end by 2 bases, with 20 bases between. Germline-derived CDR1 and CDR2 are DFQATT and SNEGSKA (reference sequence). The CDR3 totals 15 residues. DNA for the CDR3: TGCAGTAAAACGTTGGGCGGGGTTCTCACAGATACGCAGTATTTT. It is translated as CSKTLGGVLTDTQYF.

This chain uses TRBV7-9 with TRBJ2-3, with a possible D match to TRBD1 (5 bases). The germline V gene has CDR1 SEHNR and CDR2 FQNEAQ (reference sequence). Trimming took off 7 bases at V and 5 bases at J, with 16 bases between the two ends. The CDR3 has 14 residues. CDR3 DNA: TGTGCCAGCACAAAAGGGGCCCAAGGAGATACGCAGTATTTT. Translating it yields CASTKGAQGDTQYF.

The chain joins TRBV5-1 to TRBJ1-5; D is unclear. The CDR3 is made up of 10 amino acids. V dropped 7 bases and J dropped 4 bases, with 3 bases sitting between them. Germline CDR1 reads SGHRS; CDR2 reads YFSETQ. The CDR3 DNA sequence: TGCGCCAGCCGGAATCAGCCCCAGCATTTT. Residues: CASRNQPQHF. Drawing the rest from reference TRBV5-1 and TRBJ1-5, the complete variable domain is KAGVTQTPRYLIKTRGQQVTLSCSPISGHRSVSWYQQTPGQGLQFLFEYFSETQRNKGNFPGRFSGRQFSNSRSEMNVSTLELGDSALYLCASRNQPQHFGDGTRLSIL.

This chain joins TRBV29-1 and TRBJ2-3, with no clear D. V shed 6 bases and J shed 11 bases, with 12 bases lying between them. Germline loops: CDR1 SQVTM, CDR2 ANQGSEA. The CDR3 consists of 10 residues. The DNA of the CDR3 is TGCAGCGTCACAACAGCGCTGCAGTATTTT. This codes for CSVTTALQYF.

This clonotype was seen ten or more times. V usage is TRBV12-3 or TRBV12-4 and J usage is TRBJ2-3; D is unclear. The CDR3 sequence is 14 residues long. V dropped 0 bases and J dropped 5 bases, with 9 bases sitting between them. The CDR3 spells CASSLAPGIDTQYF. For the CDR3, the DNA is TGTGCCAGCAGTTTAGCCCCTGGCATAGATACGCAGTATTTT.

Here the CDR3 DNA reads TGCAGTGCTAGAGCTCTAGCGGGATTCGAAGAGACCCAGTACTTC. Translated, it gives CSARALAGFEETQYF. This chain links TRBV20-1 with TRBJ2-5; TRBD2 agrees at 9 bases. CDR1 and CDR2 (germline): DFQATT, SNEGSKA (reference sequence). The CDR3 has 15 amino acids. The V gene end was trimmed by 1 base and the J gene end by 3 bases; junction bases not matched to a gene: 6.

This clonotype appeared a few times. This chain links TRBV27 with TRBJ2-7; the D is unclear. Germline V CDR1 and CDR2: MNHEY, SMNVEV (reference sequence). V lost 7 bases and J lost 2, with 15 bases in between. This CDR3 spans 14 amino acids. The chain's CDR3 is CASKFWAVTYEQYF. CDR3 nucleotides: TGTGCCAGCAAGTTTTGGGCGGTTACCTACGAGCAGTACTTC.

This chain links TRBV4-3 with TRBJ2-3, with 7 positions matching TRBD2. The trim removed 0 bases at V and 0 bases at J, leaving 3 bases unmatched. Germline V gives CDR1 LGHNA, CDR2 YSLEER. This CDR3 contains 16 residues. CDR3 coding DNA: TGCGCCAGCAGCCAAGATACGGGGGGAAGCACAGATACGCAGTATTTT. Protein: CASSQDTGGSTDTQYF.

Ten or more counts support this clonotype. V gene TRBV20-1 combines with J gene TRBJ2-1, with 8 nucleotides matching TRBD2. The J segment lost 3 bases and the V segment lost 5 bases, leaving 6 bases of the junction unmatched. The germline gives CDR1 DFQATT, CDR2 SNEGSKA (reference sequence). The CDR3 length is 14 residues. The CDR3 protein is CSALRLAFYNEQFF. CDR3 coding DNA: TGCAGTGCTTTGAGACTAGCGTTCTACAATGAGCAGTTCTTC.

The chain has TRBV5-5 and TRBJ2-5; 7 nucleotides align to TRBD1. V dropped 4 bases and J dropped 5; count of bases not matched to a gene: 5. The germline gives CDR1 SGHKS, CDR2 YYEKEE (reference sequence). This CDR3 comprises 13 residues. The CDR3 nucleotides are TGTGCCAGCAGCGAGGGACAGAGGGAGACCCAGTACTTC. It encodes CASSEGQRETQYF.

This clonotype was picked up many times. V and J are TRBV7-9 and TRBJ2-3; no clear D gene. Germline V gene sequence: CDR1 SEHNR, CDR2 FQNEAQ (reference sequence). V was trimmed by 5 bases and J by 3 bases, leaving 12 bases between them. This CDR3 region has 14 residues. The CDR3 nucleotides are TGTGCCAGCAGCCTCCACGCCAGGACAGATACGCAGTATTTT. It encodes CASSLHARTDTQYF.

The rearrangement joins TRBV12-3 or TRBV12-4 to TRBJ2-5, with D unclear. This CDR3 has 13 residues. V was pared by 2 bases and J by 9 bases, with 13 bases between. CDR3 sequence: CASSLSDSTAQYF. Written as DNA, the CDR3 is TGTGCCAGCAGTTTATCTGACTCTACGGCCCAGTACTTC.

In this sample, this clonotype turned up many times. This chain uses TRBV10-3 with TRBJ2-7; 11 bases match TRBD2. Per the germline V gene, CDR1 is ENHRY and CDR2 is SYGVKD. V trimming: 3 bases; J trimming: 5 bases; junction bases outside the gene matches: 3. The CDR3 covers 14 residues. The DNA for the CDR3 is TGTGCCATCAGTGAAACTAGCGGGAGAAACGAGCAGTACTTC. Translated: CAISETSGRNEQYF.

The V gene is TRBV6-1, the J gene TRBJ2-7, with D maybe TRBD1 (5 bases). CDR1 and CDR2 (germline): MNHNS, SASEGT. Trimming cost V 3 bases and J 3 bases, with 9 bases left between them. This CDR3 has 13 amino acids. The chain's CDR3 is CASSDLQDYEQYF. The DNA for the CDR3 is TGTGCCAGCAGTGACCTACAGGACTACGAGCAGTACTTC.

This clonotype has only a few counts. The rearrangement joins TRBV6-2 or TRBV6-3 to TRBJ1-1; D is undetermined. This CDR3 contains 15 residues. V was pared by 4 bases and J by 10 bases, with 22 bases between. Germline CDR1 MNHEY, CDR2 SVGEGT. The CDR3 DNA follows: TGTGCCAGCAGTTCCCTTGATGGTCCGGGGATAATAGCTTTCTTT. Translated, it gives CASSSLDGPGIIAFF.

The chain is built from TRBV6-5 and TRBJ2-7; D is perhaps TRBD2 (6 bases). Trimming removed 10 bases from V and 5 bases from J, with 12 bases in between. Germline V gene sequence: CDR1 MNHEY, CDR2 SVGAGI. The CDR3 length is 11 residues. In DNA, the CDR3 is TGTGCCACTAACGGGGGACACGAGCAGTACTTC. Its protein is CATNGGHEQYF.

This clonotype was counted ten times or more. This chain's CDR3 is CASSQDPAYGEQYF. The CDR3 nucleotides are TGCGCCAGCAGCCAAGATCCCGCCTATGGCGAGCAGTACTTC. V gene TRBV4-3 combines with J gene TRBJ2-7; D is unresolved. The germline V gene encodes CDR1 LGHNA and CDR2 YSLEER. The CDR3 is 14 amino acids. The V gene lost 0 bases and the J gene lost 6 bases, with 12 bases spanning the gap.

This clonotype was seen a handful of times. The rearrangement uses TRBV24-1 and TRBJ1-2; TRBD1 might be the D (5 bases). Looked up from germline, CDR1 is KGHDR and CDR2 is SFDVKD. The CDR3 totals 12 residues. V was pared by 5 bases and J by 8 bases, with 11 bases between. CDR3 in amino acids: CATSGDSRGYTF. Written as DNA, the CDR3 is TGTGCCACCAGTGGGGACTCCCGCGGCTACACCTTC.

This clonotype was seen a handful of times. CDR3 nucleotides: TGCAGTGCTAGAGATGGGGGTAGCGGGAGGGCCGGGGAGCAGTTCTTC. It translates to CSARDGGSGRAGEQFF. This chain uses TRBV20-1 with TRBJ2-1, with 11 bases aligning to TRBD2. In germline, CDR1 is DFQATT, CDR2 SNEGSKA (reference sequence). The CDR3 runs to 16 residues. With 0 bases clipped from V and 10 bases from J, the junction kept 11 bases outside the gene matches.

This clonotype turned up a few times. The chain uses TRBV29-1 and TRBJ2-7; perhaps TRBD1 as D (6 bases). Germline values: CDR1 SQVTM, CDR2 ANQGSEA. The V end was cut by 6 bases, the J end by 3 bases, with 15 bases between. The CDR3 totals 13 residues. The CDR3: CSVLTGDVYEQYF. The DNA of the CDR3 is TGCAGCGTCCTGACAGGAGACGTCTACGAGCAGTACTTC.

This clonotype was counted many times. This chain links TRBV12-3 or TRBV12-4 with TRBJ1-1; no firm D call. The V end was cut by 3 bases, the J end by 5 bases, with 13 bases between. This CDR3 region has 14 residues. The CDR3 protein is CASSFRVMRTEAFF. The CDR3 coding sequence is TGTGCCAGCAGTTTTAGGGTGATGAGGACTGAAGCTTTCTTT.